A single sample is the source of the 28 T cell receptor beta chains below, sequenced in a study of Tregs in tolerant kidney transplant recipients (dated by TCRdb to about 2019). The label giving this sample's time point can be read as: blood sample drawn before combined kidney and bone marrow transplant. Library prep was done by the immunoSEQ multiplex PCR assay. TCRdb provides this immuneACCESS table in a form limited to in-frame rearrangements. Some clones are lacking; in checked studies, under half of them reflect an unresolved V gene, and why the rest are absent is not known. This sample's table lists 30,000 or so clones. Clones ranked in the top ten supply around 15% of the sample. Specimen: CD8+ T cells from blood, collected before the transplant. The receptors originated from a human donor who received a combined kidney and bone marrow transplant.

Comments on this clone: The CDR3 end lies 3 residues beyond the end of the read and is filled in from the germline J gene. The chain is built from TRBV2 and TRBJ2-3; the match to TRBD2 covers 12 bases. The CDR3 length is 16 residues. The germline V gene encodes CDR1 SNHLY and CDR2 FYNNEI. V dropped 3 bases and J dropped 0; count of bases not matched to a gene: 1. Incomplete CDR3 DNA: TGTGCCAGCAGTGAGCTAGCGGGAGGGAGCACAGATACG. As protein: CASSELAGGSTDT. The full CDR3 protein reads CASSELAGGSTDTQYF. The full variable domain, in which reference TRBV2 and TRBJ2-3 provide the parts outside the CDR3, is EPEVTQTPSHQVTQMGQEVILRCVPISNHLYFYWYRQILGQKVEFLVSFYNNEISEKSEIFDDQFSVERPDGSNFTLKIRSTKLEDSAMYFCASSELAGGSTDTQYFGPGTRLTVL.

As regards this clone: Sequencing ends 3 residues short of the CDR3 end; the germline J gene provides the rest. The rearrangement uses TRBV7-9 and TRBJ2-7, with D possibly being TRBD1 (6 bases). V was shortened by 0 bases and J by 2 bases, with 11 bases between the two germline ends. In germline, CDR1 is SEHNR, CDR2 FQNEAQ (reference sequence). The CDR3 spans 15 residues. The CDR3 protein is CASSLASGQPYEQYF. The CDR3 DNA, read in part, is TGTGCCAGCAGCTTAGCCTCCGGACAGCCCTACGAG.

Incomplete CDR3 DNA: TGTGCCAGCAGCTTCGGTGACAGGGTTAACGAG. Its translation is CASSFGDRVNE. The entire CDR3 sequence reads CASSFGDRVNEQYF. The chain couples TRBV11-2 to TRBJ2-7, with 7 bases matching TRBD1. The read terminates 3 residues ahead of where the CDR3 ends, so the germline J gene completes it. The CDR3 runs 14 residues. The junction had 7 bases not matched to a gene; V was cut back by 3 bases and J by 5 bases. Germline-derived CDR1 and CDR2 are SGHAT and FQNNGV.

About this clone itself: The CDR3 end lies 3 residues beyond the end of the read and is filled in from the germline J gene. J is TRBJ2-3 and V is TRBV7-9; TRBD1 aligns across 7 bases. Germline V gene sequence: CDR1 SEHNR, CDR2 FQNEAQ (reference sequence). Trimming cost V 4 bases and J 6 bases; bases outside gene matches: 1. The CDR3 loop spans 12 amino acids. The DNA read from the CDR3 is TGTGCCAGCAGCTCGACAGGGGATACG. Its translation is CASSSTGDT. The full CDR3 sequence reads CASSSTGDTQYF.

Partial CDR3 DNA: TGCGCCAGCAGCCAAATCCGGACAGGGCTGGACTATGGC. It encodes CASSQIRTGLDYG. The whole CDR3 protein is CASSQIRTGLDYGYTF. The V gene is TRBV4-1, the J gene TRBJ1-2, with 8 bases that match TRBD1. Read data end 3 residues before the CDR3 end; the end is taken from the germline J gene. V was clipped by 2 bases and J by 3 bases; unmatched bases: 8. The CDR3 runs to 16 residues. Germline V gives CDR1 MGHRA, CDR2 YSYEKL.

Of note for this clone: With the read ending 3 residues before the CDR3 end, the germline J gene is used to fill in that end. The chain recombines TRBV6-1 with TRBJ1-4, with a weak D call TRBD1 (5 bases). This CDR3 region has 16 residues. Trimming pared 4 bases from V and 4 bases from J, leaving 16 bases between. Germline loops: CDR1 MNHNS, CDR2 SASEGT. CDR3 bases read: TGTGCCAGCAGTGTCTTCGTCCAGGGTATTAATGAAAAA. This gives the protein CASSVFVQGINEK. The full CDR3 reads CASSVFVQGINEKLFF.

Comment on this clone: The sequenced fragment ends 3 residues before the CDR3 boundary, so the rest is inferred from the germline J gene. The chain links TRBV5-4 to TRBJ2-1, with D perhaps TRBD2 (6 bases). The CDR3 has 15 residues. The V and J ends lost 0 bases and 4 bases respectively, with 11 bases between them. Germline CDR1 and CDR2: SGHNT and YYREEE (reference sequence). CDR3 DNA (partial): TGTGCCAGCAGCTTGGATAGCGGACTTTACAATGAG. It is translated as CASSLDSGLYNE. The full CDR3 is CASSLDSGLYNEQFF.

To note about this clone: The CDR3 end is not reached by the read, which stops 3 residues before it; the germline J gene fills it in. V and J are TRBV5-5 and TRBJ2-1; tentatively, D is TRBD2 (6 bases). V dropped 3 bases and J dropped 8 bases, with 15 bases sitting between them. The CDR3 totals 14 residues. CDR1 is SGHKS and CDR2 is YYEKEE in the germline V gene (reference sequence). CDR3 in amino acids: CASSYPGLLDEQFF. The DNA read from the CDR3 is TGTGCCAGCAGCTACCCGGGACTCCTGGATGAG.

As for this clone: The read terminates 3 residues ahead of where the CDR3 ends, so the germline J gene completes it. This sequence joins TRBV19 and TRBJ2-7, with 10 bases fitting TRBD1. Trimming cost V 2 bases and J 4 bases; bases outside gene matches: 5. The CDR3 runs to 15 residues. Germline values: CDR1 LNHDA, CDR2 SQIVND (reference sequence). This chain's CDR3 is CASSIWGQGIYEQYF. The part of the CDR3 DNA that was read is TGTGCCAGTAGTATATGGGGACAGGGGATATACGAG.

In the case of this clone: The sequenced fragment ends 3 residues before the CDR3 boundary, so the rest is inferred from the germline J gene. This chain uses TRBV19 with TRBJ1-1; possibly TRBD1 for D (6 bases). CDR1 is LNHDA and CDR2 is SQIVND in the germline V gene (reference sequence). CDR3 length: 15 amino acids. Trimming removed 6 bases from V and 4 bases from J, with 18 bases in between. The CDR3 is CASSPEQGTGTEAFF. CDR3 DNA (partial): TGTGCCAGTAGCCCAGAACAGGGTACGGGCACTGAA.

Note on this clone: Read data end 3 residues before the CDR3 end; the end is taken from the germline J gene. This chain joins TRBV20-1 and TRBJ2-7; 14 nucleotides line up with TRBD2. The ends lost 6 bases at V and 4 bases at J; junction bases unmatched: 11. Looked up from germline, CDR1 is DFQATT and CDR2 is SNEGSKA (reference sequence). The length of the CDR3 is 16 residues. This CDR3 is CSARKFRLAGGYEQYF. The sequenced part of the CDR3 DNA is TGCAGTGCCAGGAAATTCCGACTAGCGGGAGGGTACGAG.

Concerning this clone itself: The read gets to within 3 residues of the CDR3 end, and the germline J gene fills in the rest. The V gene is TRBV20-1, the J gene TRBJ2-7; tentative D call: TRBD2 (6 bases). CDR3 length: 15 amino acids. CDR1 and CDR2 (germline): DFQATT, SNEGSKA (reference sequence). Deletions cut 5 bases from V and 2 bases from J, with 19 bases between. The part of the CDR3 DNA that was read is TGCAGTGCTCCCCTGGGACTCCTCTTTACCTACGAG. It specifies CSAPLGLLFTYE. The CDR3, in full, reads CSAPLGLLFTYEQYF.

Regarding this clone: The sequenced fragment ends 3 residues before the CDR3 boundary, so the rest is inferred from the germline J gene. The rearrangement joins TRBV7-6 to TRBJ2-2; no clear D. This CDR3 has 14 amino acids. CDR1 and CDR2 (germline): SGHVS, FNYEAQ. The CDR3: CGYKGNPNTGELFF. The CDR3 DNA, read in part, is TGTGGGTATAAGGGCAATCCGAACACCGGGGAG.

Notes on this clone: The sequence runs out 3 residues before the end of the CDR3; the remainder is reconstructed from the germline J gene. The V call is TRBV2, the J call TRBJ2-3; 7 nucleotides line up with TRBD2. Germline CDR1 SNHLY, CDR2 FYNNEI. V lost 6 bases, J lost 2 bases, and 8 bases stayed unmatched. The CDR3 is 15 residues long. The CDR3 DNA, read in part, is TGTGCCAGCAGGGGAGCTAGCGGCTTCACAGATACG. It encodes CASRGASGFTDT. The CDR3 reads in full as CASRGASGFTDTQYF.

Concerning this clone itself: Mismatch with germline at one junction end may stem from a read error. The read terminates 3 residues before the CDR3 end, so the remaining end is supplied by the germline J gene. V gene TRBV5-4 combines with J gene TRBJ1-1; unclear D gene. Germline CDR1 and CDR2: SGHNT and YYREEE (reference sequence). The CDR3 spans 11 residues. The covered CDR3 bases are TGTGCCAGCATCTTGGGTCCCAGG. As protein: CASILGPR. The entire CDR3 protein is CASILGPRAFF.

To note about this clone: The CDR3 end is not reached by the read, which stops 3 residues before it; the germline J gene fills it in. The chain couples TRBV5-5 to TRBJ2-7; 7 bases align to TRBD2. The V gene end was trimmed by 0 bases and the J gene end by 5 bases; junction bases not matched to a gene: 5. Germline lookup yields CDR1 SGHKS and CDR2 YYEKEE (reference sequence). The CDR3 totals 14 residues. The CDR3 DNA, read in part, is TGTGCCAGCAGCTTGGACCAGGGAGGGAACGAG. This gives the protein CASSLDQGGNE. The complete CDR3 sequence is CASSLDQGGNEQYF.

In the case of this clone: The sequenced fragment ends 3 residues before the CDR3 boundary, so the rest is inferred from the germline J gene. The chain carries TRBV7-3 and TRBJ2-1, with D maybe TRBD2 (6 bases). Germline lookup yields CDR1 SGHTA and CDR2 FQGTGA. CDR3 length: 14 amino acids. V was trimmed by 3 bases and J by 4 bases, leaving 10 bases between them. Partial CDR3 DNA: TGTGCCAGCAGCTTGGGACTGGGTTACAATGAG. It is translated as CASSLGLGYNE. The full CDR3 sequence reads CASSLGLGYNEQFF.

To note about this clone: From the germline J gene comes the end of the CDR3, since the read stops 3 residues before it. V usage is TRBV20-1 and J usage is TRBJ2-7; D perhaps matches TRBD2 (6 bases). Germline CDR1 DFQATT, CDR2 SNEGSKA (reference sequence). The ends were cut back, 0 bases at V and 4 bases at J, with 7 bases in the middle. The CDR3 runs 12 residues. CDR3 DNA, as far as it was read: TGCAGTGCTAGAGACGGAGGGTACGAG. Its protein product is CSARDGGYE. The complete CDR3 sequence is CSARDGGYEQYF.

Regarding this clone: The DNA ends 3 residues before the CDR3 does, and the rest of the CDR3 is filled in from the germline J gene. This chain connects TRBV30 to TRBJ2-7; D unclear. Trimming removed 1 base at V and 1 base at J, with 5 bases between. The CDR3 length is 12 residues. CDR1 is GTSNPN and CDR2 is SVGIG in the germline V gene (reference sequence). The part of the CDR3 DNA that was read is TGTGCCTGGAGTGAAGCATCCTACGAG. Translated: CAWSEASYE. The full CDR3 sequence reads CAWSEASYEQYF.

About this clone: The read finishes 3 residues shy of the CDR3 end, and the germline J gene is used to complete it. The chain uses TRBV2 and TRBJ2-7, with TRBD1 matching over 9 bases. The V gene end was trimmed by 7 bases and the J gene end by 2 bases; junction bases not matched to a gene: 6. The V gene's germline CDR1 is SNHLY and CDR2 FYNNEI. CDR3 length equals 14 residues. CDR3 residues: CASKGQGKPYEQYF. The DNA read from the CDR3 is TGTGCCAGCAAGGGACAGGGTAAACCCTACGAG. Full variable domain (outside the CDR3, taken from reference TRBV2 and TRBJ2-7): EPEVTQTPSHQVTQMGQEVILRCVPISNHLYFYWYRQILGQKVEFLVSFYNNEISEKSEIFDDQFSVERPDGSNFTLKIRSTKLEDSAMYFCASKGQGKPYEQYFGPGTRLTVT.

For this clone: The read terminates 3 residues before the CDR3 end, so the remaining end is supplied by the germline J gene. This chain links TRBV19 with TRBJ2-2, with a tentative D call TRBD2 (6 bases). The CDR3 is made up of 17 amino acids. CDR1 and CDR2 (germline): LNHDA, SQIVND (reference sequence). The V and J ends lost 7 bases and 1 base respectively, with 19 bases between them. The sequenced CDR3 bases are TGTGCCAGTAAGGTCGGGACTGAAATTTTGAACACCGGGGAG. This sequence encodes CASKVGTEILNTGE. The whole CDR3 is CASKVGTEILNTGELFF.

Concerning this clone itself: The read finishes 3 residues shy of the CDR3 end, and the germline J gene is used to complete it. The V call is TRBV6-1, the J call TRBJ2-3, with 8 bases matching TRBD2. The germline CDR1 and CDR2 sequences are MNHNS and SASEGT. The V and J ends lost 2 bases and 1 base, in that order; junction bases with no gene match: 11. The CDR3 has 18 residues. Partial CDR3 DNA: TGTGCCAGCAGTGAACCGGCGGGAGGCCCCTTCCGCACAGATACG. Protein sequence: CASSEPAGGPFRTDT. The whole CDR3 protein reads CASSEPAGGPFRTDTQYF.

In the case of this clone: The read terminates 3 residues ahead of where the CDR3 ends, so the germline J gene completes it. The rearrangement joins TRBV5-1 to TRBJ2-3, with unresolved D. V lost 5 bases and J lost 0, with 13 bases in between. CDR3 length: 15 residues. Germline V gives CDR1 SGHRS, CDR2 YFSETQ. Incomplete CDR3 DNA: TGCGCCAGCAGTTCCATCACAGAGAGCACAGATACG. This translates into CASSSITESTDT. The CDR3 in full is CASSSITESTDTQYF.

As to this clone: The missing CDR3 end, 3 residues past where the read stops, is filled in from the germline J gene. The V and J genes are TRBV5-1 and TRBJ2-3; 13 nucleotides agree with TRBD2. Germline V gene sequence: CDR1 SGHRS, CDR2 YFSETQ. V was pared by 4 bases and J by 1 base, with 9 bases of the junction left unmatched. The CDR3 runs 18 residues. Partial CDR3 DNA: TGCGCCAGCAGCCCCGGACTAGCGGGAGTAGGAGGCACAGATACG. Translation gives CASSPGLAGVGGTDT. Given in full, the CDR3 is CASSPGLAGVGGTDTQYF.

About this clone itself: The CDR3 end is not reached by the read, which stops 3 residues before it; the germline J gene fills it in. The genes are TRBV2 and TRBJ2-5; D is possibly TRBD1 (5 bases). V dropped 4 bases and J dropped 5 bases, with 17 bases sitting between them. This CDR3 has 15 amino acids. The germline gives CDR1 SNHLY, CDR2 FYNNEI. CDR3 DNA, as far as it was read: TGTGCCAGCAGTGGGGGCATTATCAAAACGGAGACC. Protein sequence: CASSGGIIKTET. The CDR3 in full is CASSGGIIKTETQYF. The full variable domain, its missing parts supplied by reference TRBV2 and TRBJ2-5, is EPEVTQTPSHQVTQMGQEVILRCVPISNHLYFYWYRQILGQKVEFLVSFYNNEISEKSEIFDDQFSVERPDGSNFTLKIRSTKLEDSAMYFCASSGGIIKTETQYFGPGTRLLVL.

CDR3 protein: CSARAQGSGNTIYF. Incomplete CDR3 DNA: TGCAGTGCTAGAGCCCAGGGATCTGGAAACACC. The chain carries TRBV20-1 and TRBJ1-3; D perhaps matches TRBD1 (5 bases). Read coverage stops 3 residues before the CDR3 terminus; the germline J gene supplies the remainder. Looked up from germline, CDR1 is DFQATT and CDR2 is SNEGSKA (reference sequence). The CDR3 contains 14 residues. Deletions cut 1 base from V and 1 base from J, with 8 bases between.

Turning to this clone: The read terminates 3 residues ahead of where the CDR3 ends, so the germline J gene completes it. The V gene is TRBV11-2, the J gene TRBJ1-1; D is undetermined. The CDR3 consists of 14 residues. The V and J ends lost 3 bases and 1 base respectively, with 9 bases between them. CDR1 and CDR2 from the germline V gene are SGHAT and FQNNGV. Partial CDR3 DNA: TGTGCCAGCAGCTTTGAAGCAGGGAACACTGAA. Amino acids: CASSFEAGNTE. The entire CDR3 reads CASSFEAGNTEAFF.

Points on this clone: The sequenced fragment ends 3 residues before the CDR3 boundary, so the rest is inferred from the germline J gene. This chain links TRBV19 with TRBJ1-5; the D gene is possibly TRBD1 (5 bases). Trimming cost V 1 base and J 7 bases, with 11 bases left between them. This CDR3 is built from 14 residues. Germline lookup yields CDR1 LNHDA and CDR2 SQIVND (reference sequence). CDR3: CASSIGGGGQPQHF. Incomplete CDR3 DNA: TGTGCCAGTAGTATAGGCGGGGGGGGACAGCCC.